Here is one T cell receptor (beta chain) with its context. Its specificity is not known. V shed 7 bases and J shed 0 bases, with 19 bases lying between them. CDR3 length equals 16 residues. Germline CDR1 SGDLS, CDR2 YYNGEE. It was healthy bone marrow donors who served as donors. The data derive from a study of cytomegalovirus exposure and HLA in healthy donors. Study conclusions and caveats: TCR beta sequences reportedly predicted most subjects' HLA-A and HLA-B alleles accurately.

The PCR used 60 Vbeta and 13 Jbeta primers. As originally analysed: In a later analysis, some 10 million of approximately 86 million unique beta chains occurred in at least two donors. TCRdb keeps only in-frame clones here, not all; method: immunoSEQ multiplex PCR. Clonal size and the V and J genes are those of that table, whereas D and trimming came from the DNA. The sample consists of approximately 170,000 clones, 65% to 70% of them appearing once. This receptor was identified in a woman under 30 in good health and CMV-seropositive. Sequencing was carried out using PBMCs. The chain combines TRBV9 with TRBJ1-1; a possible D gene is TRBD1 (6 bases). The CDR3 sequence is CASRALSGHLNTEAFF. The CDR3, as DNA: TGTGCCAGCCGAGCACTTTCGGGACACTTGAACACTGAAGCTTTCTTT.